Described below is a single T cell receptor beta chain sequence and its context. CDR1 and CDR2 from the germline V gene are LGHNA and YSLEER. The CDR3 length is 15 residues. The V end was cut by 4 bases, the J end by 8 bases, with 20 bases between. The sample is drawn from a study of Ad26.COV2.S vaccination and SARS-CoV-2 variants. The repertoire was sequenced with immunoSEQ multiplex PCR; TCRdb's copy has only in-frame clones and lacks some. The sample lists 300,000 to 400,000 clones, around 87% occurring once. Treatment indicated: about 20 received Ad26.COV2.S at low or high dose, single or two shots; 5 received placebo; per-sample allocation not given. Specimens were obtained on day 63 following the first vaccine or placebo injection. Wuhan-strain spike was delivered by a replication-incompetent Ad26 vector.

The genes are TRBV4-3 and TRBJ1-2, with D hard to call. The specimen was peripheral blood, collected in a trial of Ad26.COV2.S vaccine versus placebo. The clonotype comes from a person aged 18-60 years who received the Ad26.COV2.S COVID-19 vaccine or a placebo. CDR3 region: CASSPGFGQALGYTF. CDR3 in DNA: TGCGCCAGCAGCCCTGGCTTCGGGCAAGCCTTGGGCTACACCTTC.